This TCR beta chain stems from a study of technical replicates of blood from a few donors. This CDR3 is 14 amino acids long. V was clipped by 0 bases and J by 5 bases, with 10 bases between them. From germline, CDR1 is PRHDT and CDR2 FYEKMQ (reference sequence). The data were produced by immunoSEQ multiplex PCR, yet TCRdb's version contains in-frame clones alone and is incomplete. Among about 81,000 clones listed, 70% to 90% were seen once. This clone was found a few times. The chain has TRBV13 and TRBJ2-5, with D possibly matching TRBD2 (6 bases). Material for sequencing was PBMCs. The origin of this receptor is a human donor in good health. Some clones in this sample may be carry-over from other donors' samples. This CDR3 reads CASSLGGSLETQYF. In DNA, the CDR3 is TGTGCCAGCAGCTTAGGCGGGAGTCTCGAGACCCAGTACTTC.